This T cell receptor (beta chain) was found in a study of T-cell memory formation after mild COVID-19. TCRdb reprocessed the 5' RACE reads via MiXCR and lists one record per CDR3 protein. The sample shows under 110,000 distinct CDR3 sequences, 9.5% to 15% of them seen only once. Broader study findings: CD8+ contracting clones occupied EMRA, while CD4+ ones occupied mainly CM and EM. Whereas later expanders leaned CD4+, clones contracting day 15 to 85 showed a balanced CD4/CD8 makeup.

Remarks on this clonotype: As yet, its antigen is unknown.

V was clipped by 3 bases and J by 9 bases; unmatched bases: 2. Germline V gene sequence: CDR1 SEHNR, CDR2 FQNEAQ (reference sequence). The CDR3 is 12 residues long. Source material: PBMCs or a T cell subset sorted from them (not recorded which). The chain combines TRBV7-9 with TRBJ2-1; 7 bases line up with TRBD2. The TCR was taken from an adult woman who had mild COVID-19 (a few samples of this study predate the infection). Cell type and time point are not known. CDR3 nucleotides: TGTGCCAGCAGCTTCGGGGGGACTGAGCAGTTCTTC. The encoded protein is CASSFGGTEQFF.